Sequencing of this TCR beta chain was carried out in a study of shared clonotypes between healthy human individuals. This clone was observed a handful of times. Antigen specificity is unknown. Relative to the germline gene, one junction end is altered; a read error may explain this. The CDR3 totals 11 residues. Produced via immunoSEQ multiplex PCR; TCRdb's table is partial and in-frame only. The sample holds fewer than 350,000 clones, roughly 84% seen once. Study-wide results and limits: Sampling covered nothing but blood. Tissue TCR repertoires likely differ from those found in blood. Few donors restricted represented genetic and exposure-history diversity.

Each CD8 memory set brought CD45RO+ cells together with CCR7-negative CD45RA+ TemRA cells. The TCR originated in a man between 18 and 29 years old in good health. The chain carries TRBV5-3 and TRBJ2-4; 8 nucleotides line up with TRBD1. TRBV5-3 is treated as an ORF (open reading frame) with a function not yet certain. The sequenced sample consisted of memory CD8+ T cells sorted from blood. The subset denotes: CD45RO+ cells pooled with CCR7-negative TemRA cells. CDR3 nucleotides: TGTGCCAGAAGCGCCGGACAGGGACCCGCCTTC. This sequence encodes CARSAGQGPAF.